The clone carrying this T cell receptor (beta chain) was picked up many times. CDR3 length: 13 residues. V gave up 6 bases and J gave up 4 bases, with 10 bases separating them. From germline, CDR1 is MNHNS and CDR2 SASEGT. This entry belongs to a study of T-cell reconstitution after alpha-beta-depleted transplantation in children. The library targeted TCRbeta and was prepared with unique molecular identifiers. Each CDR3 protein is one row after TCRdb ran MiXCR on the PCR reads. The sample lists over 120,000 distinct CDR3 sequences; around 8.5% were seen once. The chain carries TRBV6-1 and TRBJ1-5; D might be TRBD1 (6 bases). The source of this sequence is a female patient under 10 years old who had a stem cell transplant for congenital amegakaryocytic thrombocytopenia, so the T cells may come from the graft donor. This sample comprised PBMCs, mostly from graft donor cells, obtained 180 days after TCRalphabeta/CD19-depleted stem cell transplant. Written as DNA, the CDR3 is TGTGCCAGCAGCGGACAGCTAAATCAGCCCCAGCATTTT. This codes for CASSGQLNQPQHF.